This T cell receptor (beta chain) emerged from a study of blood T cell repertoires in COVID-19. Using immunoSEQ multiplex PCR, the repertoire was profiled, and TCRdb retains in-frame clones only, with some absent. The repertoire includes 200,000 to 250,000 clones, roughly 92% of them detected once, and over 0.75% sits in the top ten. Deletions cut 8 bases from V and 10 bases from J, with 18 bases between. Germline V gene lookup returns CDR1 SGHDN and CDR2 FVKESK. CDR3 length: 13 residues. The material sequenced was peripheral blood. This TCR derives from a man in his 60s with COVID-19, enrolled during active disease. The chain combines TRBV14 with TRBJ2-1; possible D gene TRBD2, 7 bases. CDR3 protein: CASSFAGATEQFF. CDR3 nucleotide sequence: TGTGCCAGCTCCTTTGCGGGGGCCACGGAGCAGTTCTTC.